This T cell receptor beta chain came from a study of cytomegalovirus exposure and HLA in healthy donors. General study findings and limits: Presence/absence analyses assumed roughly uniform sequencing depth across donors.

Looked up from germline, CDR1 is SGHAT and CDR2 is FQNNGV. V trimming: 2 bases; J trimming: 3 bases; junction bases outside the gene matches: 8. The CDR3 has 16 residues. The PCR made use of 60 Vbeta and 13 Jbeta primers. The assay was immunoSEQ multiplex PCR, and TCRdb's table has in-frame clones only and misses some. The sample has more than 150,000 clones; less than 85% are singletons. With respect to this clone: The antigen remains undetermined.

The TCR sequence derives from a woman in her forties or fifties in good health and CMV-seropositive. The sample comprised PBMCs. This chain uses TRBV11-2 with TRBJ2-7, with 9 bases fitting TRBD2. This chain's CDR3 is CASSLPPQRGVYEQYF. The CDR3 region has the DNA TGTGCCAGCAGCTTACCCCCCCAGCGGGGGGTCTACGAGCAGTACTTC.